The sequence of this TCR beta chain was determined in a study of blood T cell repertoires in COVID-19. Overall study context: PBMCs, B-cell-depleted T cells, or T cells were the source of the cDNA or gDNA that made up the material.

This CDR3 has 15 amino acids. Germline V lookup: CDR1 MNHEY, CDR2 SVGAGI. The J segment lost 0 bases and the V segment lost 6 bases, leaving 5 bases of the junction unmatched. The table came from immunoSEQ multiplex PCR; TCRdb's copy has only in-frame clones and leaves some out. The profile shows roughly 250,000 clones, approximately 90% of them singletons. The V call is TRBV6-5, the J call TRBJ1-5; 7 bases align to TRBD1. Source material: PBMCs or T cells enriched from blood (not recorded which). This receptor was obtained from a young woman who had recovered from COVID-19. CDR3 protein: CASSLDRISNQPQHF. CDR3 coding DNA: TGTGCCAGCAGCCTGGACAGGATTAGCAATCAGCCCCAGCATTTT.